This T cell receptor (beta chain) emerged from a study of T cells in Graves' hyperthyroidism and ophthalmopathy. Study results and caveats: In blood, most of the thyroid clonotypes expanded above 0.001 were also present. Ophthalmopathy prediction by the model preceded onset by a median approximately 6.1 months.

Worth noting for this clonotype: Its target is not known.

The TCR beta CDR3 regions underwent amplification using RNA transcripts as the source. First-round RT-PCR with HTBI primers amplified the TCR CDR3 region. TCRdb processed the multiplex PCR reads anew with MiXCR; each CDR3 protein has one entry. The sample lists 340,000 or so distinct CDR3 sequences; 18% were seen once. The receptor's source is a woman in her forties or fifties with Graves' hyperthyroidism. The sequenced material came from blood.

CDR3 DNA: TGTGCCAGCAGCGCACTAACGGGGGCTGAGCAGTTCTTC. Its protein product is CASSALTGAEQFF. The chain links TRBV9 to TRBJ2-1, with D perhaps TRBD1 or TRBD2 (6 bases each). Germline V gene data show CDR1 as SGDLS and CDR2 as YYNGEE. The CDR3 sequence is 13 residues long. Trimming left V 3 bases short and J 9 bases short, with 13 bases between.